A selection of T cell receptor beta chains follows, all from one sample in a study of blood T cell repertoires in COVID-19. Assay: immunoSEQ multiplex PCR; the TCRdb copy retains only in-frame clones and omits some. The table shows roughly 200,000 clones, with roughly 83% occurring only once. The sample comprised peripheral blood. Receptors originate from a middle-aged woman with COVID-19, enrolled during active disease. Each CDR3 is given with its conserved first and last residue. A D gene is named only where the DNA matches it firmly. Clone size is shown for a subset of rows, as once, few, many or a class of expanded clone.

V: TRBV7-2
J: TRBJ1-6
D: -
size: -
CDR3: CASSLTAGNSPLHF
DNA: TGTGCCAGCAGCTTAACAGCCGGTAATTCACCCCTCCACTTT

V: TRBV7-9
J: TRBJ1-2
D: -
size: -
CDR3: CASSLDYRDHYGYTF
DNA: TGTGCCAGCAGCTTAGACTACCGGGATCATTATGGCTACACCTTC

V: TRBV7-2
J: TRBJ2-7
D: -
size: once
CDR3: CASSLGSGEPAEQYF
DNA: TGTGCCAGCAGCTTAGGGTCGGGGGAGCCAGCCGAGCAGTACTTC

V: TRBV5-6
J: TRBJ1-1
D: TRBD1
size: -
CDR3: CATEDRGRPEAFF
DNA: TGTGCCACCGAGGACAGGGGGCGACCTGAAGCTTTCTTT

V: TRBV19
J: TRBJ2-7
D: TRBD2
size: few
CDR3: CASSIIAGGFYEQYF
DNA: TGTGCCAGTAGTATAATAGCGGGGGGATTCTACGAGCAGTACTTC

V: TRBV18
J: TRBJ1-6
D: -
size: few
CDR3: CASSPMAPGQFNNSPLHF
DNA: TGTGCCAGCTCACCGATGGCCCCCGGACAGTTTAATAATTCACCCCTCCACTTT

V: TRBV10-3
J: TRBJ2-7
D: -
size: -
CDR3: CAISGTGTSYEQYF
DNA: TGTGCCATCAGTGGTACCGGGACATCCTACGAGCAGTACTTC

V: TRBV10-2
J: TRBJ2-7
D: -
size: -
CDR3: CASSPSPRHEQYF
DNA: TGCGCCAGCAGTCCCTCCCCCAGGCACGAGCAGTACTTC

V: TRBV29-1
J: TRBJ2-7
D: -
size: -
CDR3: CSVERDRPGEQYF
DNA: TGCAGCGTTGAAAGAGACAGGCCAGGCGAGCAGTACTTC

V: TRBV25-1
J: TRBJ1-5
D: -
size: few
CDR3: CASSEWGNNQPQHF
DNA: TGTGCCAGCAGTGAGTGGGGCAACAATCAGCCCCAGCATTTT

V: TRBV19
J: TRBJ2-5
D: TRBD2
size: -
CDR3: CASSGTIQETQYF
DNA: TGTGCCAGTAGTGGGACTATTCAAGAGACCCAGTACTTC

V: TRBV5-1
J: TRBJ1-2
D: -
size: -
CDR3: CASSLLGADYGYTF
DNA: TGCGCCAGCAGCTTGCTGGGGGCGGACTATGGCTACACCTTC

V: TRBV2
J: TRBJ1-6
D: TRBD1
size: -
CDR3: CACKQGVDSPLHF
DNA: TGTGCCTGCAAACAGGGGGTGGATTCACCCCTCCACTTT

V: TRBV19
J: TRBJ2-3
D: -
size: -
CDR3: CASSLGRFDDTQYF
DNA: TGTGCCAGTAGTCTAGGGAGGTTCGACGATACGCAGTATTTT

V: TRBV6-5
J: TRBJ1-4
D: -
size: -
CDR3: CASSYSQSGLNEKLFF
DNA: TGTGCCAGCAGTTACTCCCAGTCGGGTCTCAATGAAAAACTGTTTTTT

V: TRBV21-1
J: TRBJ2-2
D: -
size: many
CDR3: CASSKVSQGLRIYWSTGELFF
DNA: TGTGCCAGCAGCAAAGTTTCTCAGGGGCTCAGGATTTATTGGTCGACCGGGGAGCTGTTTTTT

V: TRBV9
J: TRBJ2-7
D: -
size: -
CDR3: CASSQGGSSSYEQYF
DNA: TGTGCCAGCAGCCAGGGAGGCTCATCTTCCTACGAGCAGTACTTC

V: TRBV12-3/TRBV12-4
J: TRBJ1-2
D: -
size: -
CDR3: CASRGHGYTF
DNA: TGTGCCAGCAGGGGGCACGGCTACACCTTC

V: TRBV7-9
J: TRBJ1-6
D: -
size: -
CDR3: CASSSRVERNSPLHF
DNA: TGTGCCAGCAGCTCCCGGGTAGAGCGTAATTCACCCCTCCACTTT

V: TRBV5-6
J: TRBJ2-1
D: TRBD1
size: once
CDR3: CASSLLTGGHNEQFF
DNA: TGTGCCAGCAGCTTGCTTACAGGGGGACACAATGAGCAGTTCTTC

V: TRBV5-4
J: TRBJ2-3
D: TRBD2
size: -
CDR3: CASSLVRLAGRHSTDTQYF
DNA: TGTGCCAGCAGCTTGGTCAGGTTAGCGGGGCGGCACAGCACAGATACGCAGTATTTT

V: TRBV7-7
J: TRBJ2-7
D: TRBD1
size: -
CDR3: CASSLGPRGQGAYEQYF
DNA: TGTGCCAGCAGCTTAGGGCCCCGGGGACAGGGGGCCTACGAGCAGTACTTC

V: TRBV20-1
J: TRBJ2-6
D: -
size: -
CDR3: CSARDSSGANVLTF
DNA: TGCAGTGCTCGTGACAGCTCTGGGGCCAACGTCCTGACTTTC

V: TRBV29-1
J: TRBJ2-2
D: TRBD2
size: -
CDR3: CSVLPLREGTGELFF
DNA: TGCAGCGTTCTACCCTTGCGGGAGGGCACCGGGGAGCTGTTTTTT

V: TRBV9
J: TRBJ2-1
D: -
size: once
CDR3: CASSVDRSDTYNEQFF
DNA: TGTGCCAGCAGCGTAGATCGTAGCGATACCTACAATGAGCAGTTCTTC

V: TRBV7-9
J: TRBJ1-3
D: -
size: -
CDR3: CASSDTDIYSGNTIYF
DNA: TGTGCCAGCAGCGATACGGACATATACTCTGGAAACACCATATATTTT

V: TRBV5-1
J: TRBJ2-7
D: -
size: few
CDR3: CASRPSGTTYEQYF
DNA: TGCGCCAGCAGACCATCCGGGACAACCTACGAGCAGTACTTC

V: TRBV10-3
J: TRBJ1-1
D: -
size: -
CDR3: CAIKDGAGSLAFF
DNA: TGTGCCATTAAAGACGGCGCCGGGAGCTTGGCTTTCTTT

V: TRBV11-3
J: TRBJ2-1
D: TRBD1
size: -
CDR3: CASGQGVEQFF
DNA: TGTGCCAGCGGACAGGGTGTTGAGCAGTTCTTC

V: TRBV4-2
J: TRBJ1-2
D: -
size: -
CDR3: CASSQERFGGVFSGYTF
DNA: TGTGCCAGCAGCCAAGAGAGATTTGGGGGCGTTTTTAGTGGCTACACCTTC

V: TRBV27
J: TRBJ1-1
D: -
size: -
CDR3: CASSTVNTEAFF
DNA: TGTGCCAGCAGTACGGTGAACACTGAAGCTTTCTTT

V: TRBV5-1
J: TRBJ2-5
D: -
size: -
CDR3: CASSSPEGGGISQETQYF
DNA: TGCGCCAGCAGTTCCCCCGAGGGAGGGGGTATATCGCAGGAGACCCAGTACTTC

V: TRBV6-6
J: TRBJ2-3
D: -
size: -
CDR3: CASSGNNRRTDTQYF
DNA: TGTGCCAGCAGCGGTAATAATCGTCGCACAGATACGCAGTATTTT

V: TRBV7-2
J: TRBJ2-7
D: TRBD2
size: -
CDR3: CASSASGLGLGGAYEQYF
DNA: TGTGCCAGCAGCGCATCCGGGTTGGGGCTTGGGGGGGCCTACGAGCAGTACTTC

V: TRBV2
J: TRBJ1-5
D: -
size: few
CDR3: CASSEERGTNQPQHF
DNA: TGTGCCAGCAGTGAAGAGCGGGGAACCAATCAGCCCCAGCATTTT

V: TRBV28
J: TRBJ1-5
D: -
size: -
CDR3: CASSTPQGNQPQHF
DNA: TGTGCCAGCAGTACCCCCCAGGGGAATCAGCCCCAGCATTTT

V: TRBV7-6
J: TRBJ2-1
D: TRBD2
size: -
CDR3: CASSLTGRGGDNEQFF
DNA: TGTGCCAGCAGCTTAACGGGGCGGGGGGGGGACAATGAGCAGTTCTTC

V: TRBV4-1
J: TRBJ2-2
D: -
size: -
CDR3: CASSQDDAWPGGELFF
DNA: TGCGCCAGCAGCCAAGATGACGCCTGGCCGGGCGGGGAGCTGTTTTTT

V: TRBV13
J: TRBJ2-7
D: TRBD2
size: -
CDR3: CASSRPSGLAVPYEQYF
DNA: TGTGCCAGCAGCCGCCCCTCGGGACTAGCGGTCCCCTACGAGCAGTACTTC

V: TRBV3-1/TRBV3-2
J: TRBJ2-1
D: TRBD2
size: -
CDR3: CASRRTSGNEQFF
DNA: TGTGCCAGCAGACGGACTAGCGGAAATGAGCAGTTCTTC

V: TRBV6-5
J: TRBJ1-6
D: TRBD1
size: -
CDR3: CASRPGQGAEALHF
DNA: TGTGCCAGCAGGCCGGGACAGGGGGCAGAGGCCCTCCACTTT

V: TRBV14
J: TRBJ1-4
D: TRBD1
size: -
CDR3: CASSQWDRGNEKLFF
DNA: TGTGCCAGCAGCCAATGGGACAGGGGGAATGAAAAACTGTTTTTT

V: TRBV6-2/TRBV6-3
J: TRBJ2-1
D: -
size: -
CDR3: CASSYSGTQQGNEQFF
DNA: TGTGCCAGCAGTTACTCAGGGACACAACAGGGTAATGAGCAGTTCTTC

V: TRBV19
J: TRBJ2-5
D: TRBD2
size: -
CDR3: CASSIGDREGHRHF
DNA: TGTGCCAGTAGTATAGGGGATCGGGAGGGACACAGGCACTTC

V: TRBV7-2
J: TRBJ2-3
D: TRBD2
size: -
CDR3: CASSQITTASGSTDTQYF
DNA: TGTGCCAGCAGCCAGATTACTACGGCTAGCGGGAGTACGGATACGCAGTATTTT

V: TRBV19
J: TRBJ1-5
D: TRBD1
size: -
CDR3: CASTTTGGQNNQPQHF
DNA: TGTGCCAGCACCACAACAGGGGGCCAGAACAATCAGCCCCAGCATTTT

V: TRBV30
J: TRBJ2-7
D: -
size: -
CDR3: CAWSHMDTAYEQYF
DNA: TGTGCCTGGAGTCACATGGACACTGCCTACGAGCAGTACTTC

V: TRBV30
J: TRBJ1-4
D: -
size: -
CDR3: CAWSVDGGRNEKLFF
DNA: TGTGCCTGGAGTGTAGATGGGGGCCGTAATGAAAAACTGTTTTTT

V: TRBV7-3
J: TRBJ1-1
D: TRBD1
size: -
CDR3: CASSINRGEAFF
DNA: TGTGCCAGCAGCATAAACAGGGGTGAAGCTTTCTTT

V: TRBV5-6
J: TRBJ2-7
D: TRBD2
size: -
CDR3: CASTNAGGPHEQYF
DNA: TGTGCCAGCACGAATGCGGGAGGGCCCCACGAGCAGTACTTC

V: TRBV6-5
J: TRBJ2-1
D: TRBD2
size: -
CDR3: CASTSGGISYNEQFF
DNA: TGTGCCAGCACTAGCGGGGGGATCTCCTACAATGAGCAGTTCTTC

V: TRBV10-3
J: TRBJ1-1
D: -
size: -
CDR3: CATSQDNTEAFF
DNA: TGTGCCACATCACAGGATAACACTGAAGCTTTCTTT

V: TRBV5-4
J: TRBJ2-1
D: TRBD2
size: -
CDR3: CASSLDSGTSGRPAFF
DNA: TGTGCCAGCAGCTTGGATTCAGGGACTAGCGGGAGGCCGGCGTTCTTC

V: TRBV29-1
J: TRBJ1-5
D: TRBD1
size: -
CDR3: CSVLQGSNQPQHF
DNA: TGCAGCGTCCTACAGGGGAGCAATCAGCCCCAGCATTTT

V: TRBV6-4
J: TRBJ2-7
D: TRBD1
size: -
CDR3: CASRIPGQGYEQYF
DNA: TGTGCCAGCAGAATACCGGGACAGGGCTACGAGCAGTACTTC

V: TRBV29-1
J: TRBJ1-2
D: TRBD1
size: -
CDR3: CSVGGTGGGYTF
DNA: TGCAGCGTTGGAGGGACAGGGGGCGGCTACACCTTC

V: TRBV3-1/TRBV3-2
J: TRBJ1-2
D: TRBD1
size: -
CDR3: CASSQDLRGGGYTF
DNA: TGTGCCAGCAGCCAAGATCTCAGAGGGGGCGGCTACACCTTC

V: TRBV29-1
J: TRBJ2-5
D: TRBD1
size: -
CDR3: CSAQGQGQETQYF
DNA: TGCAGCGCTCAAGGACAGGGACAAGAGACCCAGTACTTC